This TCR beta chain was captured by sequencing in a study of shared clonotypes between healthy human individuals. Note on this clone: Its antigen is currently unknown.

CD8 memory was a combination that joined CD45RO+ cells with CCR7-negative CD45RA+ TemRA cells. Study findings and constraints: Even with large depth, rarefaction showed that sorted-subset sequencing was incomplete. Generally, naive subsets (rather than memory subsets) showed larger estimated richness. Clonotypes which were not shared had lower generation probabilities than clonotypes that all four donors shared.

V shed 5 bases and J 8 bases; nucleotides not matched to a gene: 4. Germline V gene data show CDR1 as MNHEY and CDR2 as SMNVEV (reference sequence). The CDR3 loop spans 12 amino acids. Sequenced by immunoSEQ multiplex PCR; TCRdb stores in-frame clones only, minus some. The sample carries about 120,000 clones, around 68% recorded once. The sample was memory CD8+ T cells sorted from blood. Subset defined: CD45RO+ cells pooled with CCR7-negative TemRA cells. The gene calls are TRBV27 and TRBJ1-1, with 8 positions matching TRBD1. The receptor's source is a woman in her 30s in good health. The CDR3 loop is CASSRTGSEAFF. CDR3 nucleotide sequence: TGTGCCAGCAGTAGGACAGGGTCCGAAGCTTTCTTT.